This is a list of T cell receptor beta chains from one sample in a study of blood T cell repertoires in COVID-19. Assay: immunoSEQ multiplex PCR; the TCRdb copy retains only in-frame clones and omits some. Of around 280,000 clones listed, 75% to 90% are singletons. The sample was peripheral blood. Source of these receptors: a woman aged 25 to 45 who had recovered from COVID-19. CDR3s include the opening cysteine and the closing phenylalanine or tryptophan. The D gene is left open where the match is weak. The size entry is marked missing in some rows and otherwise reads once, few, many or a size class.

D	size	V	J	DNA	CDR3
TRBD1	NA	TRBV6-5	TRBJ2-7	TGTGCCAGCAGTATGGGATACAGGGGGCGCCAGTACTTC	CASSMGYRGRQYF
NA	few	TRBV6-1	TRBJ2-1	TGTGCCAGCAGTGATGGGCAGGATCATCATGAGCAGTTCTTC	CASSDGQDHHEQFF
TRBD1	NA	TRBV12-5	TRBJ2-2	TGTGCTAGTGGTTCACCCGGGACAGGGAGGACCGGGGAGCTGTTTTTT	CASGSPGTGRTGELFF
TRBD2	NA	TRBV5-1	TRBJ2-3	TGCGCCAGCAGCTTGGTCGGCGGGGGGTCGGCAGATACGCAGTATTTT	CASSLVGGGSADTQYF
NA	NA	TRBV18	TRBJ1-1	TGTGCCAGCTCACCGGGGAGGGAGAGGAACACTGAAGCTTTCTTT	CASSPGRERNTEAFF
NA	NA	TRBV10-3	TRBJ1-1	TGTGCCATCAGTGACCACGAACAGGCTAACACTGAAGCTTTCTTT	CAISDHEQANTEAFF
NA	NA	TRBV28	TRBJ1-5	TGTGCGGGGGGGCTTGAGGGCAATCAGCCCCAGCATTTT	CAGGLEGNQPQHF
TRBD1	NA	TRBV19	TRBJ1-2	TGTGCCAGTAGTGCCCAGGGGGCTGGCTATGGCTACACCTTC	CASSAQGAGYGYTF
TRBD1	NA	TRBV7-3	TRBJ1-1	TGTGCCAGCAGCTTAACCGGGACAGGGTTGGCTTTCTTT	CASSLTGTGLAFF
TRBD1	NA	TRBV5-4	TRBJ2-7	TGTGCCAGCAGCCCGGGACAGGGGAAGTACGAGCAGTACTTC	CASSPGQGKYEQYF
TRBD2	NA	TRBV7-9	TRBJ2-1	TGTGCCAGCAGCTTCGGCGGGGGTCTGGATGAGCAGTTCTTC	CASSFGGGLDEQFF
TRBD2	NA	TRBV6-5	TRBJ2-7	TGTGCCAGCAGATTACAGCGGGGGAGCTACGAGCAGTACTTC	CASRLQRGSYEQYF
NA	NA	TRBV4-1	TRBJ2-1	TGCGCCAGCAGCCTCCGGACTGATATTGGAGATGAGCAGTTCTTC	CASSLRTDIGDEQFF
TRBD1	NA	TRBV28	TRBJ2-5	TGTGCCAGCAGTCCGGGACAGGGAACGACCCAGTACTTC	CASSPGQGTTQYF
NA	NA	TRBV6-5	TRBJ1-4	TGTGCCAGCAGGAAACTCCTAGCAACTAATGAAAAACTGTTTTTT	CASRKLLATNEKLFF
TRBD1	once	TRBV7-2	TRBJ1-4	TGTGCCAGCAGCGGCCAGGGGGCCATCGGGAATGAAAAACTGTTTTTT	CASSGQGAIGNEKLFF
NA	NA	TRBV3-1/TRBV3-2	TRBJ2-1	TGTGCCAGCAGCAAACCGGGACTTTGGGTTGGAGTCTTC	CASSKPGLWVGVF
TRBD2	NA	TRBV5-1	TRBJ2-3	TGCGCCAGCAGGGCTAGCGGGAAAGAAGATACGCAGTATTTT	CASRASGKEDTQYF
TRBD2	NA	TRBV10-3	TRBJ2-7	TGTGCCATCAGTGGAGGGACTACTTACGAGCAGTACTTC	CAISGGTTYEQYF
NA	NA	TRBV5-6	TRBJ1-2	TGTGCCAGCAGCTCCTGGACTAGCCCCTGGTATGGCTACACCTTC	CASSSWTSPWYGYTF
NA	few	TRBV7-2	TRBJ1-3	TGTGCCAGCAGCTTACAGGGTCTTGGAAACACCATATATTTT	CASSLQGLGNTIYF
NA	NA	TRBV7-2	TRBJ1-4	TGTGCCAGCAGCTTAAATGGGCAGAGAAATGAAAAACTGTTTTTT	CASSLNGQRNEKLFF
TRBD1	NA	TRBV11-2	TRBJ2-4	TGTGCCAGCAGCCGGGACAGGGGGCTTTGGCACATTCAGTACTTC	CASSRDRGLWHIQYF
TRBD1	few	TRBV29-1	TRBJ2-7	TGCAGCGTCGAACAGGGGGCACGGTACGAGCAGTACTTC	CSVEQGARYEQYF
NA	NA	TRBV5-5	TRBJ2-1	TGTGCCAGCAGCTCAGCAGGGGTCGGGGATGAGCAGTTCTTC	CASSSAGVGDEQFF
TRBD1	NA	TRBV10-1	TRBJ2-5	TGCGCCAGCAGTCCGGGACAGCAGGAGAGGACCCAGTACTTC	CASSPGQQERTQYF
TRBD1	NA	TRBV6-6	TRBJ1-5	TGTGCCAGCACGCTGTTCCAGGGGGCTCAGCCCCAGCATTTT	CASTLFQGAQPQHF
NA	NA	TRBV5-6	TRBJ2-2	TGTGCCAGCAGCCAGGCGAACACCGGGGAGCTGTTTTTT	CASSQANTGELFF
TRBD2	NA	TRBV2	TRBJ2-7	TGTGCCAGGAGAGCGGGACTAGTTGGCGAGCAGTACTTC	CARRAGLVGEQYF
NA	few	TRBV6-5	TRBJ1-2	TGTGCCAGCTTAATGGGAGGGGAAGGTCACACCTTC	CASLMGGEGHTF
TRBD1	NA	TRBV4-1	TRBJ1-2	TGCGCCAGCAGCCAGATGGACAGGGTCTACACCTTC	CASSQMDRVYTF
TRBD2	NA	TRBV9	TRBJ2-2	TGTGCCAGCAGCGCGCTCACTGCTAGCGGGTACACCGGGGAGCTGTTTTTT	CASSALTASGYTGELFF
NA	few	TRBV7-9	TRBJ1-6	TGTGCCAGCAGCTTGACAGATTATAATTCACCCCTCCACTTT	CASSLTDYNSPLHF
TRBD2	NA	TRBV4-2	TRBJ2-7	TGTGCCAGCAGCCAAGATCGAAGCGGGATTTACGAGCAGTACTTC	CASSQDRSGIYEQYF
NA	few	TRBV29-1	TRBJ1-2	TGCAGCGTTGAGACAGGATCTCGCTACACCTTC	CSVETGSRYTF
NA	NA	TRBV5-1	TRBJ1-2	TGCGCCAGCAGCTTGGGGACACCCGGCTATGGCTACACCTTC	CASSLGTPGYGYTF
TRBD1	once	TRBV2	TRBJ1-1	TGTGCCAGCAGGTTCCGGGACAGGGACGCTTTCTTT	CASRFRDRDAFF
TRBD2	NA	TRBV19	TRBJ2-2	TGTGCCAGTACCCCTTTTGGGCTAGCGGGACCCGGGGAGCTGTTTTTT	CASTPFGLAGPGELFF
TRBD2	NA	TRBV19	TRBJ2-3	TGTGCCAGTAGTATCTGGACTAGCGTCGATACGCAGTATTTT	CASSIWTSVDTQYF
TRBD1	NA	TRBV19	TRBJ1-2	TGTGCCAGTAGGAACAGGGGAAAGGATTTGGGCTACACCTTC	CASRNRGKDLGYTF
TRBD2	few	TRBV15	TRBJ2-2	TGTGCCACCAGCAGCGGGGGGGACACCGGGGAGCTGTTTTTT	CATSSGGDTGELFF